The next 20 T cell receptor beta chains were all read from a single sample in a study of regulatory T cells in long-lasting Graves disease. Through Arm-PCR of CDR3 regions and iRepertoire HTBI primers, TCR beta libraries were built. TCRdb passed the multiplex PCR reads through MiXCR, listing each CDR3 protein once. The table records about 370,000 distinct CDR3 sequences, about 16% of them present only once. Time point given: newly diagnosed GD, antithyroid drugs for less than 3 months. PBMC-derived RNA was used for the TCR library. Specimen: peripheral blood mononuclear cells (PBMCs), collected at new diagnosis, from a patient treated with antithyroid drugs. The receptors were gathered from a female donor with Graves disease.

For this clonotype: A read error may explain this, as a much larger clone is one base away. This chain joins TRBV3-1 and TRBJ1-5; weak D call: TRBD1 (5 bases). The CDR3 contains 16 residues. Germline lookup yields CDR1 LGHDT and CDR2 YNNKEL (reference sequence). CDR3 loop: CAISQGRGEAYQPQHF. CDR3 nucleotide sequence: TGTGCCATCAGCCAAGGGAGGGGAGAGGCGTATCAGCCCCAGCATTTT.

The chain is built from TRBV7-2 and TRBJ2-5; D possibly corresponds to TRBD2 (6 bases). From germline, CDR1 is SGHTA and CDR2 FQGNSA. Trimming cost V 4 bases and J 0 bases, with 27 bases left between them. The CDR3 length is 20 residues. The CDR3 bases are TGTGCCAGCAGCTCCCCCGAGTTGGCGGCGGGGAGTCCGGACCAAGAGACCCAGTACTTC. This translates into CASSSPELAAGSPDQETQYF.

Concerning this clonotype: This may stem from a read error, because a much larger clone lies one nucleotide away. The chain combines TRBV3-1 with TRBJ2-3; D is undetermined. This CDR3 has 12 amino acids. Germline V CDR1 and CDR2: LGHDT, YNNKEL (reference sequence). Here the CDR3 reads CGSSQDRNTQYF. The CDR3 DNA is TGTGGCAGCAGCCAAGATCGCAATACGCAGTATTTT.

Details on this clonotype: This may be a read error, as it is one base from a much larger clone. The V and J genes are TRBV3-1 and TRBJ2-3, with 10 nucleotides matching TRBD2. V was clipped by 1 base and J by 4 bases; unmatched bases: 8. This CDR3 is 17 amino acids long. The germline V gene encodes CDR1 LGHDT and CDR2 YNNKEL (reference sequence). In DNA, the CDR3 is TGTGCCAGCAGCCAAGGGGGGCTAGCGGGAGTAGCAGATACGCAGTATTTT. Translation gives CASSQGGLAGVADTQYF.

Written as DNA, the CDR3 is TGTGCCAGCTCACCAGGGACATGGAGGAATCAGCCCCAGCATTTT. Its protein product is CASSPGTWRNQPQHF. J is TRBJ1-5 and V is TRBV18; perhaps TRBD1 as D (6 bases). Germline loops: CDR1 KGHSH, CDR2 LQKENI. V dropped 2 bases and J dropped 4 bases, with 12 bases sitting between them. The CDR3 spans 15 residues.

This clonotype came up many times. This chain links TRBV12-3 or TRBV12-4 with TRBJ1-4; tentatively, D is TRBD1 (5 bases). This CDR3 spans 15 amino acids. V lost 5 bases and J lost 7, with 17 bases in between. CDR3 in DNA: TGTGCCAGCAGTACGGCCGGGACTTCGGCTGAAAAACTGTTTTTT. Its translation: CASSTAGTSAEKLFF.

The chain combines TRBV7-2 with TRBJ2-7; D possibly corresponds to TRBD2 (6 bases). CDR1 is SGHTA, CDR2 FQGNSA, per germline. This CDR3 is 12 amino acids long. Trimming shortened V by 5 bases and J by 6 bases, and 11 bases separated the two germline ends. The CDR3 DNA reads as TGTGCCAGCAGCGTATCGGAGGGCGAGCAGTACTTC. Protein product: CASSVSEGEQYF.

With respect to this clonotype: This may come from a read error, since a much larger clone is one base off. This likely comes from a read error, as the CDR3 has no conserved phenylalanine or tryptophan at its end. The genes are TRBV27 and TRBJ1-2, with D possibly TRBD1 on 5 matching bases. Germline V gene lookup returns CDR1 MNHEY and CDR2 SMNVEV (reference sequence). The CDR3 sequence is 14 residues long. The V end lost 8 bases, the J end lost 1 base, and 14 bases lay between the germline ends. This CDR3 is CASADWGGNYGYTL. The CDR3, as DNA: TGTGCCAGCGCCGACTGGGGCGGTAACTATGGCTACACCCTC.

This clonotype was detected ten times or more. The chain links TRBV20-1 to TRBJ2-1, with D tentatively TRBD2 (6 bases). V lost 3 bases to trimming and J lost 6 bases, with 15 bases between them. The CDR3 is made up of 14 amino acids. Germline V gene data show CDR1 as DFQATT and CDR2 as SNEGSKA (reference sequence). CDR3 residues: CSARGRDFSNEQFF. Written as DNA, the CDR3 is TGCAGTGCTAGGGGGCGGGATTTCTCCAATGAGCAGTTCTTC.

This clonotype came up many times. V gene TRBV6-1 combines with J gene TRBJ2-7; D may be TRBD2 (7 bases). The CDR3 contains 14 residues. Trimming shortened V by 11 bases and J by 2 bases, and 19 bases separated the two germline ends. Germline CDR1 reads MNHNS; CDR2 reads SASEGT. CDR3 DNA sequence: TGTGCCGTCAAGGGGGGGACTCTAACCTACGAGCAGTACTTC. It codes for CAVKGGTLTYEQYF.

CDR3 nucleotide sequence: TGCGCCAGCAGCCACCAACAGGACTACGAGCAGTACTTC. This sequence encodes CASSHQQDYEQYF. The chain couples TRBV4-1 to TRBJ2-7; possible D gene TRBD1, 5 bases. Trimming took 3 bases from V and 3 from J, leaving 9 bases between them. The CDR3 extends over 13 amino acids. CDR1 and CDR2 from the germline V gene are MGHRA and YSYEKL.

This clonotype showed up many times. The chain is built from TRBV6-1 and TRBJ2-2; no reliable D call. V shed 8 bases and J shed 1 base, with 20 bases lying between them. This CDR3 region has 17 residues. Germline V lookup: CDR1 MNHNS, CDR2 SASEGT. This chain's CDR3 is CASCRGSLGVNTGELFF. CDR3 in DNA: TGTGCCAGCTGCCGAGGATCCCTCGGAGTGAACACCGGGGAGCTGTTTTTT.

The chain recombines TRBV5-1 with TRBJ2-5; either TRBD1 or TRBD2 may fit D (5 bases each). The CDR3 runs 16 residues. Germline assignment: CDR1 SGHRS and CDR2 YFSETQ. Trimming removed 4 bases from V and 5 bases from J, with 21 bases in between. The CDR3 coding sequence is TGCGCCAGCAGCCCAAATCCCGGGACCGAGGGGGAGACCCAGTACTTC. Translating gives CASSPNPGTEGETQYF.

This clonotype was seen ten or more times. The rearrangement links TRBV15 to TRBJ1-5; a possible D gene is TRBD1 (5 bases). CDR3 length: 19 amino acids. The germline CDR1 and CDR2 sequences are LNHNV and YYDKDF (reference sequence). V was cut by 0 bases and J by 4 bases, with 22 bases left in between. The CDR3 DNA sequence: TGTGCCACCAGCAGAGATGGGGGTGATCAGGGAGGTATTAATCAGCCCCAGCATTTT. This sequence encodes CATSRDGGDQGGINQPQHF. The full variable domain, rest sourced from reference TRBV15 and TRBJ1-5, is DAMVIQNPRYQVTQFGKPVTLSCSQTLNHNVMYWYQQKSSQAPKLLFHYYDKDFNNEADTPDNFQSRRPNTSFCFLDIRSPGLGDTAMYLCATSRDGGDQGGINQPQHFGDGTRLSIL.

The sample holds a few counts of this clonotype. The chain carries TRBV6-1 and TRBJ2-1; no reliable D call. V was shortened by 9 bases and J by 4 bases, with 13 bases between the two germline ends. The CDR3 loop spans 13 amino acids. Per the germline V gene, CDR1 is MNHNS and CDR2 is SASEGT. The CDR3 region is CASSASRYNEQFF. CDR3 bases: TGTGCCAGTTCGGCGTCACGTTACAATGAGCAGTTCTTC.

This clonotype has at least ten counts. The V call is TRBV5-1, the J call TRBJ1-1; 8 bases agree with TRBD1. Losses at the gene ends were 0 bases for V and 8 bases for J; bases not matched to a gene: 0. The CDR3 is 12 amino acids. The germline CDR1 and CDR2 sequences are SGHRS and YFSETQ. CDR3 nucleotides: TGCGCCAGCAGCTTGGGGGACAGGGAAGCTTTCTTT. It yields the protein CASSLGDREAFF.

This sequence joins TRBV20-1 and TRBJ2-1; tentative D call: TRBD2 (6 bases). CDR1 DFQATT and CDR2 SNEGSKA come from the germline V gene (reference sequence). The CDR3 covers 16 residues. V lost 6 bases and J lost 0, with 18 bases in between. CDR3 amino acids: CSARSHAAGSYNEQFF. Here the CDR3 DNA reads TGCAGTGCCCGCAGCCATGCAGCGGGCTCCTACAATGAGCAGTTCTTC.

This clonotype was counted ten times or more. DNA for the CDR3: TGTGCCGACAGACGGGGGGGCGGGCAGTATTTT. Translated: CADRRGGGQYF. This chain joins TRBV2 and TRBJ2-3; 8 bases line up with TRBD2. The trim removed 11 bases at V and 11 bases at J, leaving 9 bases unmatched. The CDR3 spans 11 residues. Germline V lookup: CDR1 SNHLY, CDR2 FYNNEI.

The V gene is TRBV9, the J gene TRBJ1-2; a possible D gene is TRBD1 (6 bases). Germline lookup yields CDR1 SGDLS and CDR2 YYNGEE. This CDR3 comprises 15 residues. V lost 0 bases to trimming and J lost 6 bases, with 15 bases between them. The CDR3 region is CASSVEPQGNHGYTF. CDR3 DNA: TGTGCCAGCAGCGTAGAACCTCAGGGGAACCATGGCTACACCTTC. Full variable domain (outside the CDR3, taken from reference TRBV9 and TRBJ1-2): DSGVTQTPKHLITATGQRVTLRCSPRSGDLSVYWYQQSLDQGLQFLIQYYNGEERAKGNILERFSAQQFPDLHSELNLSSLELGDSALYFCASSVEPQGNHGYTFGSGTRLTVV.

The table lists this clonotype with a count of one. Given a much more abundant clone one base away, this may be a read error. The chain links TRBV27 to TRBJ2-1; a weak D match, TRBD2 (5 bases). The CDR3 totals 16 residues. Trimming stripped 10 bases from V and 2 bases from J, with 21 bases between. CDR1 is MNHEY and CDR2 is SMNVEV in the germline V gene (reference sequence). In DNA form, the CDR3 reads TGTGCCAACAGCCCCTGGGGAGCGACCCCCTACAATGAGCAGTTCTTC. Its protein is CANSPWGATPYNEQFF.